These 26 T cell receptor beta chains originate from one sample sequenced in a study of PD-1 blockade in classical Hodgkin lymphoma. Using immunoSEQ multiplex PCR, the repertoire was profiled, and TCRdb retains in-frame clones only, with some absent. This table has about 94,000 clones, approximately 89% appearing once. All patients relapsed after autologous stem cell transplantation, and brentuximab vedotin exposure varied. Specimen: peripheral blood mononuclear cells (PBMCs), collected before the second cycle of nivolumab. The receptors come from a human donor with classical Hodgkin lymphoma.

The chain is built from TRBV27 and TRBJ1-4; D ambiguous. CDR3 length equals 15 residues. Germline values: CDR1 MNHEY, CDR2 SMNVEV (reference sequence). The V end was cut by 3 bases, the J end by 3 bases, with 11 bases between. CDR3 amino acids: CASSLGLRANEKLFF. The CDR3 DNA reads TGTGCCAGCAGTTTGGGTCTTAGGGCTAATGAAAAACTGTTTTTT.

CDR3 in amino acids: CASSPGPGANVLTF. CDR3 DNA: TGTGCCAGCTCACCCGGGCCTGGGGCCAACGTCCTGACTTTC. The gene calls are TRBV18 and TRBJ2-6; D remains ambiguous. This CDR3 comprises 14 residues. Trimming took off 3 bases at V and 2 bases at J, with 5 bases between the two ends. Germline CDR1 is KGHSH and CDR2 is LQKENI.

The chain has TRBV2 and TRBJ2-3, with 8 bases aligning to TRBD2. The CDR3 length is 15 residues. The V gene end was trimmed by 5 bases and the J gene end by 0 bases; junction bases not matched to a gene: 4. Germline CDR1 SNHLY, CDR2 FYNNEI. DNA of the CDR3: TGTGCCAGCAGTCCAACTAGCGGAAGCACAGATACGCAGTATTTT. Encoded protein: CASSPTSGSTDTQYF.

This rearrangement joins TRBV28 to TRBJ2-3; D is ambiguous. The germline CDR1 and CDR2 sequences are MDHEN and SYDVKM. The V gene lost 3 bases and the J gene lost 2 bases, with 6 bases spanning the gap. The CDR3 sequence is 13 residues long. The CDR3 spells CASSFGHTDTQYF. DNA of the CDR3: TGTGCCAGCAGTTTCGGGCACACAGATACGCAGTATTTT.

V usage is TRBV10-2 and J usage is TRBJ2-1; 7 nucleotides align to TRBD2. Germline loops: CDR1 WSHSY, CDR2 SAAADI. Trimming at V came to 10 bases and at J to 9 bases, leaving 6 bases not matched to a gene. The CDR3 has 11 residues. In DNA form, the CDR3 reads TGCGCCACCAGACTAGCAGGTGAGCAGTTCTTC. It encodes CATRLAGEQFF.

CDR3 DNA: TGTGCCAGCAGCCAAGAAGACCCGGATATACTTACCTACGAGCAGTACTTC. Residues: CASSQEDPDILTYEQYF. The chain has TRBV4-2 and TRBJ2-7; D unresolved. CDR3 length: 17 residues. V lost 0 bases, J lost 2 bases, and 17 bases lay in between. CDR1 and CDR2 from the germline V gene are LGHNA and YNFKEQ.

The chain employs TRBV6-1 and TRBJ2-2, with 11 bases fitting TRBD2. The CDR3 runs 17 residues. Unmatched junction bases numbered 5, after V lost 4 bases and J lost 1 base. CDR1 and CDR2 from the germline V gene are MNHNS and SASEGT. CDR3 nucleotides: TGTGCCAGCAGTGTCCTAGCGGGAGGACTGAACACCGGGGAGCTGTTTTTT. Encoded protein: CASSVLAGGLNTGELFF.

This chain joins TRBV11-2 and TRBJ1-1; 7 bases are shared with TRBD1. The CDR3 loop spans 16 amino acids. CDR1 is SGHAT and CDR2 is FQNNGV in the germline V gene. After removal of 3 bases from V and 0 bases from J, the junction contained 7 bases not matched to a gene. For the CDR3, the DNA is TGTGCCAGCAGCTTTACAGGGGTTGGTTTGAACACTGAAGCTTTCTTT. Protein sequence: CASSFTGVGLNTEAFF.

This clone was recorded once. This sequence joins TRBV27 and TRBJ2-7; 13 nucleotides match TRBD2. Looked up from germline, CDR1 is MNHEY and CDR2 is SMNVEV (reference sequence). CDR3 size: 15 residues. Trimming took 4 bases from V and 1 from J; bases not matched to a gene: 1. The CDR3 loop is CASSSGLAGSYEQYF. As DNA, the CDR3 is TGTGCCAGCAGTTCGGGACTAGCGGGATCCTACGAGCAGTACTTC.

V and J are TRBV7-2 and TRBJ1-6; D gene unclear. V gave up 1 base and J gave up 9 bases, with 13 bases separating them. This CDR3 has 15 residues. The germline gives CDR1 SGHTA, CDR2 FQGNSA. The CDR3 loop is CASSLVSSGLSPLHF. The CDR3 DNA reads as TGTGCCAGCAGCTTAGTTTCCTCAGGCCTTTCACCCCTCCACTTT.

The CDR3 sequence is CASRFGNTEAFF. The CDR3 DNA reads as TGTGCCAGCCGGTTTGGGAACACTGAAGCTTTCTTT. The V call is TRBV2, the J call TRBJ1-1; unclear D gene. This CDR3 has 12 amino acids. Germline CDR1 SNHLY, CDR2 FYNNEI. The V end lost 8 bases, the J end lost 1 base, and 8 bases lay between the germline ends.

This chain uses TRBV15 with TRBJ2-3, with D perhaps matching TRBD2 (7 bases). Germline V gene lookup returns CDR1 LNHNV and CDR2 YYDKDF (reference sequence). The CDR3 extends over 15 amino acids. Deletions cut 4 bases from V and 9 bases from J, with 20 bases between. The CDR3 DNA reads TGTGCCACCAGCATCGGGGGGCTAGCGGTAACGACGCAGTATTTT. Encoded protein: CATSIGGLAVTTQYF.

V is TRBV7-9 and J is TRBJ2-1; possible D gene TRBD2, 6 bases. V was shortened by 5 bases and J by 1 base, with 15 bases between the two germline ends. Germline loops: CDR1 SEHNR, CDR2 FQNEAQ (reference sequence). The CDR3 loop spans 16 amino acids. This CDR3 is CASSLNMAGSYNEQFF. Written as DNA, the CDR3 is TGTGCCAGCAGCCTCAACATGGCGGGGTCCTACAATGAGCAGTTCTTC.

The V and J genes are TRBV5-6 and TRBJ1-1; unclear D gene. The CDR3 is made up of 14 amino acids. V lost 0 bases, J lost 8 bases, and 14 bases lay in between. In germline, CDR1 is SGHDT, CDR2 YYEEEE. The CDR3 here is CASSLEVGVGEAFF. CDR3 DNA sequence: TGTGCCAGCAGCTTGGAAGTCGGCGTTGGGGAAGCTTTCTTT.

The chain uses TRBV6-6 and TRBJ2-7; no firm D call. This CDR3 region has 13 residues. CDR1 MNHNY and CDR2 SVGAGI come from the germline V gene (reference sequence). V lost 2 bases and J 3 bases, leaving 8 bases between the germline ends. The CDR3 here is CASSYGGNYEQYF. In DNA, the CDR3 is TGTGCCAGCAGTTACGGCGGAAACTACGAGCAGTACTTC.

The genes are TRBV11-3 and TRBJ1-2; D possibly corresponds to TRBD1 (5 bases). Trimming left V 4 bases short and J 4 bases short, with 10 bases between. Germline values: CDR1 SGHNT, CDR2 YENEEA. The CDR3 totals 13 residues. DNA for the CDR3: TGTGCCAGCAGCTACGACAGCGGCTATGGCTACACCTTC. This codes for CASSYDSGYGYTF. The variable domain in full, with the rest retrieved from reference TRBV11-3 and TRBJ1-2, is EAGVVQSPRYKIIEKKQPVAFWCNPISGHNTLYWYLQNLGQGPELLIRYENEEAVDDSQLPKDRFSAERLKGVDSTLKIQPAELGDSAVYLCASSYDSGYGYTFGSGTRLTVV.

For the CDR3, the DNA is TGTGCCAGCAGGATGGGGGGCGGTGAGACCCAGTACTTC. This translates into CASRMGGGETQYF. J is TRBJ2-5 and V is TRBV28; D is possibly TRBD1 or TRBD2 (6 bases each). CDR1 and CDR2 (germline): MDHEN, SYDVKM. The CDR3 spans 13 residues. V was cut by 6 bases and J by 5 bases, with 13 bases left in between.

The gene calls are TRBV7-3 and TRBJ2-2; no clear D. Germline CDR1 reads SGHTA; CDR2 reads FQGTGA. This CDR3 has 13 residues. Trimming removed 5 bases from V and 8 bases from J, with 12 bases in between. The CDR3 bases are TGTGCCAGCAGCAAAGACCCGTTGGGGGAGCTGTTTTTT. As protein: CASSKDPLGELFF.

The chain is built from TRBV11-2 and TRBJ2-1, with D maybe TRBD1 (6 bases). The CDR3 contains 14 residues. Trimming removed 4 bases at V and 7 bases at J, with 14 bases between. Germline V gene lookup returns CDR1 SGHAT and CDR2 FQNNGV. The CDR3 coding sequence is TGTGCCAGCAGCTGGGGACAATCCGCGAATGAGCAGTTCTTC. As protein: CASSWGQSANEQFF.

The chain has TRBV10-3 and TRBJ1-5; 10 nucleotides line up with TRBD1. The V segment lost 2 bases and the J segment 5 bases; nucleotides outside the gene matches: 6. Germline CDR1 ENHRY, CDR2 SYGVKD. The CDR3 extends over 16 amino acids. For the CDR3, the DNA is TGTGCCATCAGTGAGACCGGGACAGGGGCTGATCAGCCCCAGCATTTT. Translation: CAISETGTGADQPQHF.

The V gene is TRBV27, the J gene TRBJ2-7; TRBD2 aligns across 7 bases. Germline lookup yields CDR1 MNHEY and CDR2 SMNVEV (reference sequence). The CDR3 is 16 amino acids. V gave up 6 bases and J gave up 1 base; unmatched junction bases: 12. CDR3 DNA: TGTGCCAGCAGCCCTAGGACTAGTATGATTTCCTACGAGCAGTACTTC. Translated: CASSPRTSMISYEQYF.

The gene calls are TRBV30 and TRBJ2-7; either TRBD1 or TRBD2 may supply D (6 bases each). The length of the CDR3 is 17 residues. Per the germline V gene, CDR1 is GTSNPN and CDR2 is SVGIG (reference sequence). V gave up 5 bases and J gave up 3 bases, with 26 bases separating them. The CDR3 here is CAWGGGLRTPRGYEQYF. CDR3 nucleotide sequence: TGTGCCTGGGGAGGGGGGCTAAGGACCCCTCGGGGCTACGAGCAGTACTTC.

The rearrangement joins TRBV7-8 to TRBJ1-1; TRBD1 matches 7 bases. The length of the CDR3 is 16 residues. With V trimmed by 1 base and J by 4 bases, 9 bases remained unmatched. Germline CDR1 SGHVS, CDR2 FQNEAQ. CDR3 sequence (DNA): TGTGCCAGCAGCTTAGACTCCTGGGCAGGGGGCACTGAAGCTTTCTTT. This translates into CASSLDSWAGGTEAFF.

The genes are TRBV18 and TRBJ2-7; a possible D gene is TRBD2 (5 bases). CDR3 length: 12 amino acids. Germline V gene sequence: CDR1 KGHSH, CDR2 LQKENI. V dropped 3 bases and J dropped 3 bases, with 6 bases sitting between them. This chain's CDR3 is CASSPEVYEQYF. The CDR3, as DNA: TGTGCCAGCTCACCGGAGGTCTACGAGCAGTACTTC.

This clone came up once. The V call is TRBV30, the J call TRBJ1-2; D possibly corresponds to TRBD1 (5 bases). The V end lost 4 bases, the J end lost 5 bases, and 17 bases lay between the germline ends. This CDR3 has 14 residues. Germline-derived CDR1 and CDR2 are GTSNPN and SVGIG (reference sequence). Here the CDR3 reads CAWKVWGGLYGYTF. The CDR3 DNA reads as TGTGCCTGGAAGGTGTGGGGGGGTTTGTATGGCTACACCTTC.

The rearrangement joins TRBV30 to TRBJ1-4; no definite D call. CDR3 length: 14 amino acids. V lost 0 bases, J lost 0 bases, and 5 bases lay in between. Per germline, CDR1 GTSNPN and CDR2 SVGIG (reference sequence). The CDR3 protein is CAWSVQSTNEKLFF. As DNA, the CDR3 is TGTGCCTGGAGTGTACAATCAACTAATGAAAAACTGTTTTTT.